The 21 T cell receptor beta chains below come from one sample, sequenced in a study of OX40 agonist ivuxolimab in advanced cancers. Sequencing used immunoSEQ multiplex PCR; TCRdb keeps in-frame clones, though not all of them. The table shows about 70,000 clones, with 82% occurring only once. The sample consisted of CD4+ or CD8+ T cells sorted from blood, taken in a trial of the OX40 agonist ivuxolimab. The source of these receptors is an adult with an advanced solid tumor such as melanoma, head and neck, liver or kidney cancer.

V and J are TRBV7-2 and TRBJ2-5; perhaps TRBD2 as D (5 bases). V lost 5 bases and J lost 9, with 16 bases in between. The CDR3 contains 13 residues. Germline V lookup: CDR1 SGHTA, CDR2 FQGNSA. DNA of the CDR3: TGTGCCAGCAGCCCTGGTCAAGCCGGGGCCCAGTACTTC. It translates to CASSPGQAGAQYF.

The rearrangement links TRBV5-1 to TRBJ1-1, with D possibly being TRBD1 (6 bases). The germline V gene encodes CDR1 SGHRS and CDR2 YFSETQ. The V end was cut by 0 bases, the J end by 4 bases, with 10 bases between. This CDR3 contains 14 residues. CDR3 sequence: CASSLEGGPTEAFF. The CDR3 nucleotides read TGCGCCAGCAGCTTGGAGGGGGGTCCCACTGAAGCTTTCTTT.

This rearrangement joins TRBV28 to TRBJ2-4, with 7 bases identical to TRBD1. Germline assignment: CDR1 MDHEN and CDR2 SYDVKM. There are 15 residues in the CDR3. J gave up 9 bases and V 6 bases, and 14 bases lay outside the gene matches. CDR3 coding DNA: TGTGCCAGCAGCCGGGACAGTTCCTCGAAAGGCATTCAGTACTTC. Its translation: CASSRDSSSKGIQYF.

The rearrangement uses TRBV28 and TRBJ2-5, with TRBD2 matching over 13 bases. CDR3 size: 15 residues. V was pared by 4 bases and J by 7 bases, with 6 bases of the junction left unmatched. Germline V gene data show CDR1 as MDHEN and CDR2 as SYDVKM. CDR3 loop: CASSSPTSGRRTQYF. The DNA for the CDR3 is TGTGCCAGCAGTTCCCCGACTAGCGGGAGGCGGACCCAGTACTTC.

This clone has a single count. This chain joins TRBV2 and TRBJ2-1; 8 nucleotides match TRBD1. Germline lookup yields CDR1 SNHLY and CDR2 FYNNEI. Trimming took 4 bases from V and 7 from J; bases not matched to a gene: 3. This CDR3 spans 13 amino acids. Written as DNA, the CDR3 is TGTGCCAGCAGTGGCCAGGGGGCGAATGAGCAGTTCTTC. It is translated as CASSGQGANEQFF.

The chain has TRBV2 and TRBJ2-1; perhaps TRBD1 as D (6 bases). Between the trimmed V and J ends, which lost 5 bases and 7 bases, there was a span of 12 bases. The CDR3 has 13 residues. CDR1 and CDR2 (germline): SNHLY, FYNNEI. The DNA of the CDR3 is TGTGCCAGCAGTAACCAACAGGGAAATGAGCAGTTCTTC. Protein product: CASSNQQGNEQFF.

This clone was found a few times. The V and J genes are TRBV28 and TRBJ1-1; D gene uncertain. Per the germline V gene, CDR1 is MDHEN and CDR2 is SYDVKM. Trimming took off 5 bases at V and 0 bases at J, with 13 bases between the two ends. This CDR3 spans 15 amino acids. This CDR3 is CASSPSWPMNTEAFF. DNA for the CDR3: TGTGCCAGCAGTCCATCATGGCCCATGAACACTGAAGCTTTCTTT. Using reference TRBV28 and TRBJ1-1 for the parts outside the CDR3, the full variable domain is DVKVTQSSRYLVKRTGEKVFLECVQDMDHENMFWYRQDPGLGLRLIYFSYDVKMKEKGDIPEGYSVSREKKERFSLILESASTNQTSMYLCASSPSWPMNTEAFFGQGTRLTVV.

The rearrangement joins TRBV11-2 to TRBJ2-7, with D perhaps TRBD2 (5 bases). V dropped 5 bases and J dropped 0 bases, with 8 bases sitting between them. Germline CDR1 is SGHAT and CDR2 is FQNNGV. The CDR3 sequence is 13 residues long. CDR3 residues: CASSPRGSYEQYF. CDR3 sequence (DNA): TGTGCCAGCAGCCCTCGGGGCTCCTACGAGCAGTACTTC.

The V and J genes are TRBV19 and TRBJ2-5; 7 bases match TRBD1. The V gene's germline CDR1 is LNHDA and CDR2 SQIVND (reference sequence). This CDR3 comprises 13 residues. The V segment lost 10 bases and the J segment 4 bases; nucleotides outside the gene matches: 9. The CDR3 reads CATQQGIGETQYF. The CDR3 DNA sequence: TGTGCCACCCAACAGGGGATTGGAGAGACCCAGTACTTC. The complete variable domain, with remaining parts taken from reference TRBV19 and TRBJ2-5, reads DGGITQSPKYLFRKEGQNVTLSCEQNLNHDAMYWYRQDPGQGLRLIYYSQIVNDFQKGDIAEGYSVSREKKESFPLTVTSAQKNPTAFYLCATQQGIGETQYFGPGTRLLVL.

This clone appeared once. The gene calls are TRBV7-2 and TRBJ2-1; D uncertain. Trimming took 3 bases from V and 2 from J, leaving 8 bases between them. In germline, CDR1 is SGHTA, CDR2 FQGNSA. CDR3 size: 14 residues. The CDR3, as DNA: TGTGCCAGCAGCTTCGGATATACCTACAATGAGCAGTTCTTC. As protein: CASSFGYTYNEQFF.

The V call is TRBV5-6, the J call TRBJ2-1; 12 positions agree with TRBD2. The CDR3 covers 15 residues. V lost 4 bases and J lost 13; bases outside the gene matches: 12. CDR1 and CDR2 (germline): SGHDT, YYEEEE. In nucleotides, the CDR3 is TGTGCCAGCAGCCCTAAACTAGCGGGGGGACCAAACCAGTTCTTC. This codes for CASSPKLAGGPNQFF.

In this sample, this clone turned up once. The V call is TRBV28, the J call TRBJ1-5; TRBD1 is a possible D gene (5 bases). The germline V and J ends were trimmed by 2 bases and 1 base, with 15 bases remaining between them. The CDR3 extends over 17 amino acids. Germline CDR1 and CDR2: MDHEN and SYDVKM. The CDR3 here is CASSLGQGIRSNQPQHF. CDR3 bases: TGTGCCAGCAGTTTAGGTCAGGGAATTAGAAGCAATCAGCCCCAGCATTTT.

Only a few counts were recorded for this clone. The V call is TRBV10-3, the J call TRBJ2-5, with 11 bases aligning to TRBD1. This CDR3 has 17 amino acids. V lost 5 bases to trimming and J lost 1 base; unmatched junction nucleotides: 9. Germline CDR1 ENHRY, CDR2 SYGVKD. CDR3 sequence: CAISQGGQGVIQETQYF. CDR3 nucleotide sequence: TGTGCCATCAGTCAGGGGGGACAGGGGGTAATCCAAGAGACCCAGTACTTC.

This chain uses TRBV19 with TRBJ1-1, with D possibly being TRBD1 (5 bases). V lost 3 bases, J lost 8 bases, and 13 bases lay in between. Germline V CDR1 and CDR2: LNHDA, SQIVND (reference sequence). This CDR3 has 13 residues. The DNA of the CDR3 is TGTGCCAGTAGTATTGAGGGGACGACGGAAGCTTTCTTT. This sequence encodes CASSIEGTTEAFF.

V is TRBV29-1 and J is TRBJ1-1; a weak D match, TRBD1 (5 bases). Germline V gene sequence: CDR1 SQVTM, CDR2 ANQGSEA. V was clipped by 6 bases and J by 4 bases, with 15 bases between them. This CDR3 contains 13 residues. The CDR3 region has the DNA TGCAGCGTCGGGGGGAGGACGGGCACTGAAGCTTTCTTT. This sequence encodes CSVGGRTGTEAFF.

The J gene is TRBJ2-5, the V gene TRBV28; the D is unclear. V lost 3 bases to trimming and J lost 2 bases, with 13 bases between them. From germline, CDR1 is MDHEN and CDR2 SYDVKM. This CDR3 region has 15 residues. CDR3 sequence (DNA): TGTGCCAGCAGTTTGCAAGGATTGTTGCAAGAGACCCAGTACTTC. The encoded protein is CASSLQGLLQETQYF.

The V and J genes are TRBV9 and TRBJ2-3, with D perhaps TRBD2 (6 bases). Germline V lookup: CDR1 SGDLS, CDR2 YYNGEE. Trimming stripped 3 bases from V and 0 bases from J, with 8 bases between. The CDR3 length is 14 residues. CDR3 nucleotides: TGTGCCAGCAGCGGTAGCGGCAGCACAGATACGCAGTATTTT. It codes for CASSGSGSTDTQYF.

The chain carries TRBV18 and TRBJ2-7, with D uncertain. The CDR3 runs 14 residues. V was pared by 0 bases and J by 2 bases, with 8 bases between. Germline lookup yields CDR1 KGHSH and CDR2 LQKENI. The CDR3, as DNA: TGTGCCAGCTCACCACCTAACAGCCCCTACGAGCAGTACTTC. Translation: CASSPPNSPYEQYF.

The chain employs TRBV5-1 and TRBJ2-5; D perhaps matches TRBD1 (7 bases). The CDR3 spans 13 residues. The V gene lost 0 bases and the J gene lost 7 bases, with 10 bases spanning the gap. Germline loops: CDR1 SGHRS, CDR2 YFSETQ. In nucleotides, the CDR3 is TGCGCCAGCAGCTTGGATCAGGGGGGGACCCAGTACTTC. Translated, it gives CASSLDQGGTQYF. Combining the CDR3 with reference TRBV5-1 and TRBJ2-5 gives the whole variable domain KAGVTQTPRYLIKTRGQQVTLSCSPISGHRSVSWYQQTPGQGLQFLFEYFSETQRNKGNFPGRFSGRQFSNSRSEMNVSTLELGDSALYLCASSLDQGGTQYFGPGTRLLVL.

This chain connects TRBV5-1 to TRBJ1-1; 11 bases map to TRBD1. V lost 0 bases and J lost 4; bases outside the gene matches: 5. In germline, CDR1 is SGHRS, CDR2 YFSETQ. The CDR3 is made up of 16 amino acids. The CDR3 is CASSLGPGTGGTEAFF. DNA of the CDR3: TGCGCCAGCAGCTTGGGCCCAGGGACAGGGGGCACTGAAGCTTTCTTT.

This clone was found a few times. This chain connects TRBV7-2 to TRBJ1-6, with TRBD1 matching 7 bases. The V segment lost 4 bases and the J segment 14 bases; nucleotides outside the gene matches: 8. The CDR3 extends over 13 amino acids. Germline CDR1 and CDR2: SGHTA and FQGNSA. The CDR3 spells CASSSFQGVALHF. In DNA form, the CDR3 reads TGTGCCAGCAGCTCCTTCCAGGGGGTCGCCCTCCACTTT.